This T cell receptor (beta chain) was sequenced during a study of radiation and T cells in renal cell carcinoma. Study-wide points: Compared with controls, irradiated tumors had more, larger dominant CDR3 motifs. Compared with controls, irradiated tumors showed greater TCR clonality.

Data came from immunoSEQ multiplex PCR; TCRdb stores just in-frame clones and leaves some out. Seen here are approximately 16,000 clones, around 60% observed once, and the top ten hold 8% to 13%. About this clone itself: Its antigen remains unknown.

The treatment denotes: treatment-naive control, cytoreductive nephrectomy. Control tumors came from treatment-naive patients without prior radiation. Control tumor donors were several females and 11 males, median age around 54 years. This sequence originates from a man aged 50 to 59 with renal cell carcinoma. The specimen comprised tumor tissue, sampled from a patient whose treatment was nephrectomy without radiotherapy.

CDR3 residues: CASSSNRDRAGEQYF. CDR3 nucleotides: TGTGCCAGCAGCTCGAACCGGGACAGGGCTGGCGAGCAGTACTTC. The J gene is TRBJ2-7, the V gene TRBV11-3; 9 nucleotides align to TRBD1. Germline CDR1 is SGHNT and CDR2 is YENEEA. This CDR3 has 15 residues. V gave up 4 bases and J gave up 6 bases; unmatched junction bases: 10.